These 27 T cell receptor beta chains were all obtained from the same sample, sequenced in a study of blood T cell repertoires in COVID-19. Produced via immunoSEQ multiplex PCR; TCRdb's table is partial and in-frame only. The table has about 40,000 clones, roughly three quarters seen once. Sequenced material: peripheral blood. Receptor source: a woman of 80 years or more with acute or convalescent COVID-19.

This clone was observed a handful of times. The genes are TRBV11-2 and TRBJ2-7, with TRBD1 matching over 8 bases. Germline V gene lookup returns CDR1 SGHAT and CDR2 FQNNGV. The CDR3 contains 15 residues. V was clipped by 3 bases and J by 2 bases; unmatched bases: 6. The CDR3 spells CASSFGQGFTYEQYF. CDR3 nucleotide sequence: TGTGCCAGCAGCTTCGGACAGGGTTTTACCTACGAGCAGTACTTC.

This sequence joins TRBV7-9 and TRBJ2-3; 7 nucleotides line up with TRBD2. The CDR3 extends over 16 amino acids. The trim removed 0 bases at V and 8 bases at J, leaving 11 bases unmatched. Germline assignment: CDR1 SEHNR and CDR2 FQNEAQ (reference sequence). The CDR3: CASSLAGGLLFGTQYF. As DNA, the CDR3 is TGTGCCAGCAGCTTAGCGGGAGGGCTCCTGTTTGGTACGCAGTATTTT.

The CDR3 sequence is CASSLEATGELFF. CDR3 nucleotides: TGTGCCAGCAGCTTAGAAGCTACCGGGGAGCTGTTTTTT. V usage is TRBV11-2 and J usage is TRBJ2-2; D unresolved. V lost 0 bases to trimming and J lost 5 bases, with 4 bases between them. This CDR3 spans 13 amino acids. The germline CDR1 and CDR2 sequences are SGHAT and FQNNGV.

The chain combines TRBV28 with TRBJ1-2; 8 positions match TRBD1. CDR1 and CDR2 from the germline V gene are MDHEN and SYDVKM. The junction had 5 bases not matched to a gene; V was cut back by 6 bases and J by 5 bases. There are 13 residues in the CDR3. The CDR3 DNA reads TGTGCCAGCAGGCTCGACAGGGGATATGGCTACACCTTC. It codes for CASRLDRGYGYTF.

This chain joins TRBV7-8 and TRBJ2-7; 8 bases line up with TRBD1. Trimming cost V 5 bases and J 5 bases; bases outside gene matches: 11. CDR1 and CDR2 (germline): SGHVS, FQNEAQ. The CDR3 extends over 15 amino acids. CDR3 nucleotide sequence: TGTGCCAGCAGCACTACGGCAGGGGGCTTTGACGAGCAGTACTTC. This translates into CASSTTAGGFDEQYF. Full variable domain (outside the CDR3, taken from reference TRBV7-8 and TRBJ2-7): GAGVSQSPRYKVAKRGQDVALRCDPISGHVSLFWYQQALGQGPEFLTYFQNEAQLDKSGLPSDRFFAERPEGSVSTLKIQRTQQEDSAVYLCASSTTAGGFDEQYFGPGTRLTVT.

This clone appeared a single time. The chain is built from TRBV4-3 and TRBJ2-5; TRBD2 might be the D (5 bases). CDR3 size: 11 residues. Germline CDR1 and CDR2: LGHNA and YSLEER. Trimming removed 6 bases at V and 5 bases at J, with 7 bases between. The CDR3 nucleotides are TGCGCCAGCAGGGGCGGGGAGACCCAGTACTTC. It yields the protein CASRGGETQYF.

As DNA, the CDR3 is TGTGCCATCAGTGACAGGGTGGGCCGGGAGCTGTTTTTT. It is translated as CAISDRVGRELFF. The genes are TRBV10-3 and TRBJ2-2; perhaps TRBD1 as D (5 bases). The CDR3 runs 13 residues. Germline-derived CDR1 and CDR2 are ENHRY and SYGVKD. V was cut by 3 bases and J by 9 bases, with 11 bases left in between.

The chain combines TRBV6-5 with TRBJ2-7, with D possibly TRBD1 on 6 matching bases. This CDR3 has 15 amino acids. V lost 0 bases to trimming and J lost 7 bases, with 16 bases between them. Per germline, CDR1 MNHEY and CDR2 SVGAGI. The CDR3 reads CASSYSSRGPTEQYF. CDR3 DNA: TGTGCCAGCAGTTACTCGTCCAGGGGACCTACGGAGCAGTACTTC.

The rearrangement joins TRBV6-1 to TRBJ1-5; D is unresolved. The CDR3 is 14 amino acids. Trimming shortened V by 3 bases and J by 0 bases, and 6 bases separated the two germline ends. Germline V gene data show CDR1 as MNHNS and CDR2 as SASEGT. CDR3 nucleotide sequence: TGTGCCAGCAGTGACGGTTATAGCAATCAGCCCCAGCATTTT. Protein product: CASSDGYSNQPQHF.

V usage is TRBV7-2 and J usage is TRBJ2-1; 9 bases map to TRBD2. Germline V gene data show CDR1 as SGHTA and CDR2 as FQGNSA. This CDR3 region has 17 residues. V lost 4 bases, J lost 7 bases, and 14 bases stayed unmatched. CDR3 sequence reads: CASSYQGLAGGGNEQFF. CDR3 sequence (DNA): TGTGCCAGCAGCTACCAGGGACTAGCCGGAGGGGGTAATGAGCAGTTCTTC.

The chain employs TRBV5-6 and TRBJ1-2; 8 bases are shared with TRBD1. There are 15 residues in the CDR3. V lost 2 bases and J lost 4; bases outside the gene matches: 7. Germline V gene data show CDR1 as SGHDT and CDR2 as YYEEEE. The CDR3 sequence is CASSFSGTGSYGYTF. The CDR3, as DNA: TGTGCCAGCAGCTTCTCCGGGACAGGTTCCTATGGCTACACCTTC.

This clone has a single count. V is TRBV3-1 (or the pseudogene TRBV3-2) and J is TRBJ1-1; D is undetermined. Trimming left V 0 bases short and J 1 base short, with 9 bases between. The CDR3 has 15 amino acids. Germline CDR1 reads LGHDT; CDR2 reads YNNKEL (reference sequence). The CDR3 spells CASSQEGPGNTEAFF. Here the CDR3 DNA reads TGTGCCAGCAGCCAAGAGGGCCCCGGGAACACTGAAGCTTTCTTT.

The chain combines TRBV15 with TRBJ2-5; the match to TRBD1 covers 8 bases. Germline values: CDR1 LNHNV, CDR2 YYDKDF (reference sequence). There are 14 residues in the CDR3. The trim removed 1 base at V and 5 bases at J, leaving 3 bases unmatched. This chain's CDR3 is CATSRGTGRETQYF. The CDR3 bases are TGTGCCACCAGCAGAGGGACAGGGAGGGAGACCCAGTACTTC.

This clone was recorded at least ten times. The CDR3 reads CASTVRRGNQPQHF. The CDR3 DNA is TGTGCCAGCACTGTGCGCAGGGGCAATCAGCCCCAGCATTTT. The chain carries TRBV6-5 and TRBJ1-5; possible D gene TRBD1, 5 bases. This CDR3 region has 14 residues. Looked up from germline, CDR1 is MNHEY and CDR2 is SVGAGI. The V end lost 7 bases, the J end lost 2 bases, and 12 bases lay between the germline ends.

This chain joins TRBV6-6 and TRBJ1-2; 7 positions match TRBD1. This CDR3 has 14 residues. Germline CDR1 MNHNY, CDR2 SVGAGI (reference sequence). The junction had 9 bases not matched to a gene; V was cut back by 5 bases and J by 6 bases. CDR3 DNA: TGTGCCAGCAGTGATAACAGGGGTGGCAATGGCTACACCTTC. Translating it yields CASSDNRGGNGYTF.

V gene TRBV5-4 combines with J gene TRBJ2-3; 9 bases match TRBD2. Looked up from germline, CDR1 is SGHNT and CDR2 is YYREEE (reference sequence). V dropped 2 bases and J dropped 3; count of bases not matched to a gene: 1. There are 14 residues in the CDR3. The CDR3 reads CASSLSGRTDTQYF. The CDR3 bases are TGTGCCAGCAGCTTAAGCGGGAGGACAGATACGCAGTATTTT. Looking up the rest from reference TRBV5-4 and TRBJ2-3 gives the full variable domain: ETGVTQSPTHLIKTRGQQVTLRCSSQSGHNTVSWYQQALGQGPQFIFQYYREEENGRGNFPPRFSGLQFPNYSSELNVNALELDDSALYLCASSLSGRTDTQYFGPGTRLTVL.

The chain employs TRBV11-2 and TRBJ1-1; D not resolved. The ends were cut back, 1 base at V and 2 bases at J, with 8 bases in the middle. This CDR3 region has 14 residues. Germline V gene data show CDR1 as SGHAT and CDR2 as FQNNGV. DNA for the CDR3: TGTGCCAGCAGCTTAGCCCCAACTAACACTGAAGCTTTCTTT. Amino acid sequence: CASSLAPTNTEAFF.

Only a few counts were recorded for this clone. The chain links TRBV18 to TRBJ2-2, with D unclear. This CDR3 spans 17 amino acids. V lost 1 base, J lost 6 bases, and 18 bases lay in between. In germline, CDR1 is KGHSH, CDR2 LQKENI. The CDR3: CASSPRGPSSVAGELFF. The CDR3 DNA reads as TGTGCCAGCTCACCACGTGGTCCCTCTAGTGTCGCCGGGGAGCTGTTTTTT.

The CDR3 loop is CASSQDGSGGYNEQFF. DNA of the CDR3: TGTGCCAGCAGCCAAGATGGGAGCGGGGGGTACAATGAGCAGTTCTTC. The chain carries TRBV3-1 (or the pseudogene TRBV3-2) and TRBJ2-1; the match to TRBD2 covers 9 bases. Germline CDR1 reads LGHDT; CDR2 reads YNNKEL (reference sequence). Trimming removed 0 bases from V and 4 bases from J; junction bases left unmatched: 4. The CDR3 extends over 16 amino acids.

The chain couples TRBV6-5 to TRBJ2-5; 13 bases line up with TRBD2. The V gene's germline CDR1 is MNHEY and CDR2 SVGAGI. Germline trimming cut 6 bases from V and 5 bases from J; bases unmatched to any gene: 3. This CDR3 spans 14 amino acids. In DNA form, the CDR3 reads TGTGCCAGCAGACTAGCGGGAGGGGGGGAGACCCAGTACTTC. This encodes CASRLAGGGETQYF.

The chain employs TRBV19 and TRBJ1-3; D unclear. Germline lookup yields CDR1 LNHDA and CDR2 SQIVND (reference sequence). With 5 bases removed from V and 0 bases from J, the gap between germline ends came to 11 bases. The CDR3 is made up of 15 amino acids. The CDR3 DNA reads TGTGCCAGTAGTGTAGGACTCCTCTCTGGAAACACCATATATTTT. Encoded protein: CASSVGLLSGNTIYF.

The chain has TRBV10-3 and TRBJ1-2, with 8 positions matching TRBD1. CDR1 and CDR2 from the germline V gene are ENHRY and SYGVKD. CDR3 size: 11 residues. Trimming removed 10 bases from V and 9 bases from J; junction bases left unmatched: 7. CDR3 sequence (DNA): TGTGCCACAGGGGGCGGGGCCAGCTACACCTTC. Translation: CATGGGASYTF.

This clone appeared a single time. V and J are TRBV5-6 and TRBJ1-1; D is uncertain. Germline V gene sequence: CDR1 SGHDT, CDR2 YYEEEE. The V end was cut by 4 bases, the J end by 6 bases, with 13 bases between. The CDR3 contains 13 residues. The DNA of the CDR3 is TGTGCCAGCAGCCGACGGGAACAGTCTGAAGCTTTCTTT. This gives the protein CASSRREQSEAFF.

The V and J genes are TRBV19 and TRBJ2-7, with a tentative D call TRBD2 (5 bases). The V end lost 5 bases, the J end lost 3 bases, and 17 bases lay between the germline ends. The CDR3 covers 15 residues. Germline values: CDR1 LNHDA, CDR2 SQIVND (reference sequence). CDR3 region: CASSPSPGSHYEQYF. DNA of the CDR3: TGTGCCAGTAGTCCCTCCCCGGGGTCCCACTACGAGCAGTACTTC.

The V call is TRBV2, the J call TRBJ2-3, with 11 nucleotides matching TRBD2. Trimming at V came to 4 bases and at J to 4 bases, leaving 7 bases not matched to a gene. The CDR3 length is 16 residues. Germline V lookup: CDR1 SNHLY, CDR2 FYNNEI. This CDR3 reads CASSAPGLAEADTQYF. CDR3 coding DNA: TGTGCCAGCAGTGCCCCGGGACTAGCGGAGGCAGATACGCAGTATTTT.

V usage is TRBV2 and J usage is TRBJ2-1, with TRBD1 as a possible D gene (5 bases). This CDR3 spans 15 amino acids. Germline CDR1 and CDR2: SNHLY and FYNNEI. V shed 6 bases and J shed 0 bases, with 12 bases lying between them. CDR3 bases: TGTGCCAGCAGAAAGACAGATAGCTCCTACAATGAGCAGTTCTTC. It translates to CASRKTDSSYNEQFF. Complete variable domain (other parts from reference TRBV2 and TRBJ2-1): EPEVTQTPSHQVTQMGQEVILRCVPISNHLYFYWYRQILGQKVEFLVSFYNNEISEKSEIFDDQFSVERPDGSNFTLKIRSTKLEDSAMYFCASRKTDSSYNEQFFGPGTRLTVL.

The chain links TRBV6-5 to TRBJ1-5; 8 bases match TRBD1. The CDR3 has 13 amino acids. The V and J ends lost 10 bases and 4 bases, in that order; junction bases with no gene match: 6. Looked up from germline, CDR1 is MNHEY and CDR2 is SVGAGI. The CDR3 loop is CANGQGLNQPQHF. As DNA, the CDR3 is TGTGCCAACGGACAGGGTTTAAATCAGCCCCAGCATTTT.